This T cell receptor beta chain was sequenced during a study of neurological immune-mediated disorders. Study-level findings and limits: None of the CDR3 amino acid sequences of expanded clones were shared across subjects, and this suggested private repertoires in all groups.

A 10-nucleotide random UMI tagged transcripts in template-switch 5'RACE cDNA synthesis. The yield of each sequencing run was over 160 million TCR-beta sequences from 15-18 subjects. TCRdb ran MiXCR on the 5' RACE reads and lists one entry per CDR3 protein. The sample has tens of thousands of distinct CDR3 sequences; roughly 7.3% are singletons. This clonotype appeared many times. Its antigen is unidentified. Unsorted libraries were prepared from 2 million PBMCs that had been stored at -80 C. The TCR was taken from a woman in her thirties or forties in good health. The sequencing sample was made of PBMCs.

The CDR3 spells CASSPEEGGDTQYF. CDR3 sequence (DNA): TGTGCCAGCAGCCCCGAGGAGGGAGGAGATACGCAGTATTTT. The chain uses TRBV5-6 and TRBJ2-3; the D gene is possibly TRBD2 (6 bases). The CDR3 totals 14 residues. Trimming stripped 4 bases from V and 5 bases from J, with 14 bases between. CDR1 SGHDT and CDR2 YYEEEE come from the germline V gene. Full variable domain (missing parts from reference TRBV5-6 and TRBJ2-3): DAGVTQSPTHLIKTRGQQVTLRCSPKSGHDTVSWYQQALGQGPQFIFQYYEEEERQRGNFPDRFSGHQFPNYSSELNVNALLLGDSALYLCASSPEEGGDTQYFGPGTRLTVL.